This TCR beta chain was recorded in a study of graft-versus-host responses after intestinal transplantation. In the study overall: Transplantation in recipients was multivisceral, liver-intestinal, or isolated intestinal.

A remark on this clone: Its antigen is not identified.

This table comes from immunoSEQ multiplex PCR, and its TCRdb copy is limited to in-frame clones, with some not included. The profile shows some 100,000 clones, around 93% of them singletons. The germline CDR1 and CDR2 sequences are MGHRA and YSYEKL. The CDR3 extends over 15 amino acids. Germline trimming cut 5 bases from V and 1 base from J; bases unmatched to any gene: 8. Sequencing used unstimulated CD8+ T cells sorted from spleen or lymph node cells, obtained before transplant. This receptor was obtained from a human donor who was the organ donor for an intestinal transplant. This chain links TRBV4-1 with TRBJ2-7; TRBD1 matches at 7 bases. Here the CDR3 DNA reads TGCGCCAGCAGCGTACGTAGACAGGGTTCCTACGAGCAGTACTTC. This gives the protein CASSVRRQGSYEQYF.